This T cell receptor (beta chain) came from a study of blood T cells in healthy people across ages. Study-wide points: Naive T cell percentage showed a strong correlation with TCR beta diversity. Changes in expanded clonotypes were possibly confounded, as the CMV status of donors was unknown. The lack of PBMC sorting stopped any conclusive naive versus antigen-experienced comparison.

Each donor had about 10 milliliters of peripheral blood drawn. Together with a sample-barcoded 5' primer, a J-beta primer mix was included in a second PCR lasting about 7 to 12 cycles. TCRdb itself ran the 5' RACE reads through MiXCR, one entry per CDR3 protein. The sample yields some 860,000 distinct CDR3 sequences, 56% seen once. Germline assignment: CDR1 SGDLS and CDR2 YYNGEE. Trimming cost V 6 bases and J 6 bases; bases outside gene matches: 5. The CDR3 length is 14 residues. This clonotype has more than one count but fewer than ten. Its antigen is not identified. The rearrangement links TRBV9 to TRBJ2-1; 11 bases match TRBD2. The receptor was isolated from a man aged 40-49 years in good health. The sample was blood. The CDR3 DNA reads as TGTGCCAGCAACGGACTAGCGGGCGGCAATGAGCAGTTCTTC. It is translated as CASNGLAGGNEQFF.